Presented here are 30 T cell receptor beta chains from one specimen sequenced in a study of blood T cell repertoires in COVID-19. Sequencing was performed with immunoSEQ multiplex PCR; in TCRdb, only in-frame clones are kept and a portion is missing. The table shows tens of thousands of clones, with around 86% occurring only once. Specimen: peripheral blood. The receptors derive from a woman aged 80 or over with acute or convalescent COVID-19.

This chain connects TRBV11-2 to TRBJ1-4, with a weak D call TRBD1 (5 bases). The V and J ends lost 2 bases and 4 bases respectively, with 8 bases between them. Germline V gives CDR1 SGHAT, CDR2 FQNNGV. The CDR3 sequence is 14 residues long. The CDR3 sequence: CASSLTGGNEKLFF. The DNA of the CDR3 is TGTGCCAGCAGCTTAACCGGGGGTAATGAAAAACTGTTTTTT.

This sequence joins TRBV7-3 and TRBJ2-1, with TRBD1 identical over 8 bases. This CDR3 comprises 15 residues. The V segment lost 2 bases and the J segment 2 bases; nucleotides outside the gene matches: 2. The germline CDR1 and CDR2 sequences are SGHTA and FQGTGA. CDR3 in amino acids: CASSLSGGAYNEQFF. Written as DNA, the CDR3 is TGTGCCAGCAGCTTATCAGGGGGCGCCTACAATGAGCAGTTCTTC.

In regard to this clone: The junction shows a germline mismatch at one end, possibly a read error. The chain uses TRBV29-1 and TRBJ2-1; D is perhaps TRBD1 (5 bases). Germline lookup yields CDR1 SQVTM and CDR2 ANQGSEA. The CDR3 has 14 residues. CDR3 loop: CSVEAQESYNEQFF. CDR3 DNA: TGCAGCGTGGAAGCACAGGAGTCCTACAATGAGCAGTTCTTC.

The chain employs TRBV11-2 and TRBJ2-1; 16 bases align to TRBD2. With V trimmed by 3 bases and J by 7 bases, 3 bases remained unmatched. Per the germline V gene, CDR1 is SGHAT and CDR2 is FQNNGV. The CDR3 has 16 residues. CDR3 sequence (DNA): TGTGCCAGCAGCTTTCCGGGACTAGCGGGAGGGAATGAGCAGTTCTTC. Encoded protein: CASSFPGLAGGNEQFF.

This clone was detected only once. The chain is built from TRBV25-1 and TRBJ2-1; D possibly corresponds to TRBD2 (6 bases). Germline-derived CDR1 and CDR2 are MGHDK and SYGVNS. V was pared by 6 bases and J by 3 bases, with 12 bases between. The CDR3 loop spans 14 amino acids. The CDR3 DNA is TGTGCCAGCAGAAAGGACGGGGGCTACAATGAGCAGTTCTTC. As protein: CASRKDGGYNEQFF.

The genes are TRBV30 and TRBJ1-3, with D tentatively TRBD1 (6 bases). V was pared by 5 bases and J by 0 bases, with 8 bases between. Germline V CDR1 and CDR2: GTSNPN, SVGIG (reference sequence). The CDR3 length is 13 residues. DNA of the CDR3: TGTGCCTGGGACAGGTCCTCTGGAAACACCATATATTTT. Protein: CAWDRSSGNTIYF.

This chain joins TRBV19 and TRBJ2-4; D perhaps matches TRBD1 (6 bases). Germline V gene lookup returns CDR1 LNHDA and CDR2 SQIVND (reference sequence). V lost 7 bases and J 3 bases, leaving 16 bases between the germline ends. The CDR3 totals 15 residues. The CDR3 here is CASNSQGGGKNIQYF. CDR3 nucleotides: TGTGCCAGTAATTCACAGGGCGGAGGCAAAAACATTCAGTACTTC. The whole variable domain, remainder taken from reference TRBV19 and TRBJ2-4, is DGGITQSPKYLFRKEGQNVTLSCEQNLNHDAMYWYRQDPGQGLRLIYYSQIVNDFQKGDIAEGYSVSREKKESFPLTVTSAQKNPTAFYLCASNSQGGGKNIQYFGAGTRLSVL.

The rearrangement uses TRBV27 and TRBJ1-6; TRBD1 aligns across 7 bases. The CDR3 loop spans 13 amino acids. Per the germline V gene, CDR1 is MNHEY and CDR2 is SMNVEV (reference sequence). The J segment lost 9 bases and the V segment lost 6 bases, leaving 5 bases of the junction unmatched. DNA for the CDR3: TGTGCCAGCAGGCCAGGGGGGTCTTCACCCCTCCACTTT. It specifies CASRPGGSSPLHF.

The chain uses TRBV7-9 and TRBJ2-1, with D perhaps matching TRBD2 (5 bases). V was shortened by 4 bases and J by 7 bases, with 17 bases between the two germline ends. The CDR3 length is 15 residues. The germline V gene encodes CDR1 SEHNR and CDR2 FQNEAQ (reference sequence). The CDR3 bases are TGTGCCAGCAGCTCCCCCCGGACGCGGGTAAATGAGCAGTTCTTC. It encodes CASSSPRTRVNEQFF.

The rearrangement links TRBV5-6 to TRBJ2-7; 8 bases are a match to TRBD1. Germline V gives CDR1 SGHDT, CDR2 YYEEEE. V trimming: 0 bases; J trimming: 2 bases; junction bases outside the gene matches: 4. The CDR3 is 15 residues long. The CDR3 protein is CASSLGETGAYEQYF. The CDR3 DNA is TGTGCCAGCAGCTTGGGGGAGACAGGGGCCTACGAGCAGTACTTC. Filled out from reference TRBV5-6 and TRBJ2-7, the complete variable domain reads DAGVTQSPTHLIKTRGQQVTLRCSPKSGHDTVSWYQQALGQGPQFIFQYYEEEERQRGNFPDRFSGHQFPNYSSELNVNALLLGDSALYLCASSLGETGAYEQYFGPGTRLTVT.

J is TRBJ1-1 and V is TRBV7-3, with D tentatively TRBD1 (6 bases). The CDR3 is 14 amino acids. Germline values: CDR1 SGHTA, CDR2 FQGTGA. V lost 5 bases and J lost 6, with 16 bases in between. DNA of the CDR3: TGTGCCAGCAGCCTTGACCAGGGGACCGCTGAAGCTTTCTTT. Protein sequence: CASSLDQGTAEAFF.

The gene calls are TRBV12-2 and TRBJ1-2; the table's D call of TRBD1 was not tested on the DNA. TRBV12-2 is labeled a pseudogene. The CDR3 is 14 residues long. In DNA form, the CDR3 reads TGTGCACGACCCAGGCAGGGGGAAGACTATGGCTACACCTTC. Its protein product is CARPRQGEDYGYTF.

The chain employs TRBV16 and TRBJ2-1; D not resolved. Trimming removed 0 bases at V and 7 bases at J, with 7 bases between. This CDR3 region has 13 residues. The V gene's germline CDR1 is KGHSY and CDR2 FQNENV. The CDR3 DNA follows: TGTGCCAGCAGCCAATCTAGGAGAAATGAGCAGTTCTTC. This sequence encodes CASSQSRRNEQFF. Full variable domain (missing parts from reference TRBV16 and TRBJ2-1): GEEVAQTPKHLVRGEGQKAKLYCAPIKGHSYVFWYQQVLKNEFKFLISFQNENVFDETGMPKERFSAKCLPNSPCSLEIQATKLEDSAVYFCASSQSRRNEQFFGPGTRLTVL.

The CDR3 is CASSFDRPYGYTF. The CDR3 DNA follows: TGCGCCAGCAGCTTCGACAGACCTTATGGCTACACCTTC. The chain recombines TRBV5-1 with TRBJ1-2; a weak D match, TRBD1 (5 bases). Germline V gene lookup returns CDR1 SGHRS and CDR2 YFSETQ. The V end lost 2 bases, the J end lost 5 bases, and 10 bases lay between the germline ends. The CDR3 runs to 13 residues.

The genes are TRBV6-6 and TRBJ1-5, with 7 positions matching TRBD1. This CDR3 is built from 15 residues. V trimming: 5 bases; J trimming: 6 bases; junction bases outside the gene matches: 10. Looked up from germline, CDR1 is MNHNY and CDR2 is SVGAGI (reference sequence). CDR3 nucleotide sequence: TGTGCCAGCAGTCAACAGGGGCCCTTTCTTCAGCCCCAGCATTTT. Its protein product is CASSQQGPFLQPQHF.

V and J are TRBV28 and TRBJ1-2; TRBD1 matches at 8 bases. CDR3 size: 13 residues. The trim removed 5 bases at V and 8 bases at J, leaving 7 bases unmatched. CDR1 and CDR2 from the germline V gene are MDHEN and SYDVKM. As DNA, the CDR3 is TGTGCCAGCAGTACCGGACAGGGCGGGGGCTACACCTTC. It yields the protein CASSTGQGGGYTF.

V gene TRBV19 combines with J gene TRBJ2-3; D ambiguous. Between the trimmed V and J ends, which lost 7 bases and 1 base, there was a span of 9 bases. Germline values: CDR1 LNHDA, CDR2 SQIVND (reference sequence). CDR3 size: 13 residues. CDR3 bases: TGTGCCAGTAACCTGGCCCGCACAGATACGCAGTATTTT. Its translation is CASNLARTDTQYF. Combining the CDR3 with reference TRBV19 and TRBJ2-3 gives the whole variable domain DGGITQSPKYLFRKEGQNVTLSCEQNLNHDAMYWYRQDPGQGLRLIYYSQIVNDFQKGDIAEGYSVSREKKESFPLTVTSAQKNPTAFYLCASNLARTDTQYFGPGTRLTVL.

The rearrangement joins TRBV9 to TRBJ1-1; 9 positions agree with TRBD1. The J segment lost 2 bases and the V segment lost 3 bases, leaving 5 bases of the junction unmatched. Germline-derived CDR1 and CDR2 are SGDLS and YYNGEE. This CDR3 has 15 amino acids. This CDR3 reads CASSAQGQGNTEAFF. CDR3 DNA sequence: TGTGCCAGCAGCGCACAGGGACAGGGAAACACTGAAGCTTTCTTT.

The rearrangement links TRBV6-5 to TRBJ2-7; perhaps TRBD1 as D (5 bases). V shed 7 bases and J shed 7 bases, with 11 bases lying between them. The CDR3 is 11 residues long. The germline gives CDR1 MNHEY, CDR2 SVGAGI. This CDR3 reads CASTRVGEQYF. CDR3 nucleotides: TGTGCCAGCACCAGGGTGGGAGAGCAGTACTTC.

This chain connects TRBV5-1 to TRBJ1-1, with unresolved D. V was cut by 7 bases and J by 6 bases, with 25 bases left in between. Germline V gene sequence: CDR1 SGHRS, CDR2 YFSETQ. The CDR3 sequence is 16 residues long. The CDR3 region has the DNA TGCGCCAGCTCCCCGCGGTCCCCACAATTCCAGCCTGAAGCTTTCTTT. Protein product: CASSPRSPQFQPEAFF.

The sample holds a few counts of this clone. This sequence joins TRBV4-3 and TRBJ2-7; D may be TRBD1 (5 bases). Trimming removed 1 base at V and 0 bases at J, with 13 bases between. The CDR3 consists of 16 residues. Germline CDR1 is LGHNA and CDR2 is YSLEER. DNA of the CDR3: TGCGCCAGCAGCCAAGCGTCAGACAGAAGCTCCTACGAGCAGTACTTC. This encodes CASSQASDRSSYEQYF.

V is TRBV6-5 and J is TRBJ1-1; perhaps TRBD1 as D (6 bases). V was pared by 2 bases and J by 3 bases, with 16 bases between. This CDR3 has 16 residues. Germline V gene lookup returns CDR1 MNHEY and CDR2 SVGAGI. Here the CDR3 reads CASSYLSKGDHTEAFF. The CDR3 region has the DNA TGTGCCAGCAGTTACCTCTCTAAGGGGGACCACACTGAAGCTTTCTTT.

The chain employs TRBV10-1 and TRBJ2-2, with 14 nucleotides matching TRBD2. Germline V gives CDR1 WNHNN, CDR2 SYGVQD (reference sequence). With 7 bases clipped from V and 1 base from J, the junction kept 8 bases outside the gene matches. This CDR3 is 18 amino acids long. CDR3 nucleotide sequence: TGCGCCAGCACTAGGACTAGCGGGGGGCCAGAGAACACCGGGGAGCTGTTTTTT. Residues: CASTRTSGGPENTGELFF.

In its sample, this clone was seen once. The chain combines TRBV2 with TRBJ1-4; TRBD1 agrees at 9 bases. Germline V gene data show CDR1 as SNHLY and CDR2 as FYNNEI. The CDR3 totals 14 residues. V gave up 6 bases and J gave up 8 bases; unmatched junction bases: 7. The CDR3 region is CASRGGTGQEKLFF. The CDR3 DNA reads TGTGCCAGCAGAGGTGGGACAGGGCAAGAAAAACTGTTTTTT. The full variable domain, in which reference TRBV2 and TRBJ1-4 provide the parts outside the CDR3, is EPEVTQTPSHQVTQMGQEVILRCVPISNHLYFYWYRQILGQKVEFLVSFYNNEISEKSEIFDDQFSVERPDGSNFTLKIRSTKLEDSAMYFCASRGGTGQEKLFFGSGTQLSVL.

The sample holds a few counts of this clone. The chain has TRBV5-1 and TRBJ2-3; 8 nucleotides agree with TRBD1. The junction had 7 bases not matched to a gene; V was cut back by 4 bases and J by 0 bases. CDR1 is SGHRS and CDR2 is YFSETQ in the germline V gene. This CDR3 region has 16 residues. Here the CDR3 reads CASSPEQGDSTDTQYF. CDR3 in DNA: TGCGCCAGCAGCCCGGAACAGGGGGATAGCACAGATACGCAGTATTTT. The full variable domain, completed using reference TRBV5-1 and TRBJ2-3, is KAGVTQTPRYLIKTRGQQVTLSCSPISGHRSVSWYQQTPGQGLQFLFEYFSETQRNKGNFPGRFSGRQFSNSRSEMNVSTLELGDSALYLCASSPEQGDSTDTQYFGPGTRLTVL.

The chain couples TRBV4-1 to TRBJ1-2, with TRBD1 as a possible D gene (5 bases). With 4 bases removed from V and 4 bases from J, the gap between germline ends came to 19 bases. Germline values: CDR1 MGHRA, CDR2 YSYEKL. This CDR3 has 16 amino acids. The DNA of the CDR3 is TGCGCCAGCAGCCCCACATCACAGGTGATTTTCTATGGCTACACCTTC. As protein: CASSPTSQVIFYGYTF.

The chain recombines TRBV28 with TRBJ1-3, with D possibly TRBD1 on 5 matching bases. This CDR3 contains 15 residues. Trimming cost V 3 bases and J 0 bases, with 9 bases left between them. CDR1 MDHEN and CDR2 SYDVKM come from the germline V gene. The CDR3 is CASSFARASGNTIYF. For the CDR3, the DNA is TGTGCCAGCAGTTTCGCCAGGGCCTCTGGAAACACCATATATTTT.

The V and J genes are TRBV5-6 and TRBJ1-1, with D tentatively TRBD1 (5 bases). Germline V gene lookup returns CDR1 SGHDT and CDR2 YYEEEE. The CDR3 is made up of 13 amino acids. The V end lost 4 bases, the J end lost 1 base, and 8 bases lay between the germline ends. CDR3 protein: CASSNGQNTEAFF. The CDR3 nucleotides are TGTGCCAGCAGCAACGGACAGAACACTGAAGCTTTCTTT.

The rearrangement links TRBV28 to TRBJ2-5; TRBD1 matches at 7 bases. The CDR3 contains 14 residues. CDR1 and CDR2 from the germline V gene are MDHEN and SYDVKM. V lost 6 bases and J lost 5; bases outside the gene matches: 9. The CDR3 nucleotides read TGTGCCAGCAGAACTGACAGGGTGAGGGAGACCCAGTACTTC. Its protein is CASRTDRVRETQYF.

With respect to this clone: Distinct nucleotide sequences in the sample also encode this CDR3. The CDR3 loop reads CASSPRGYSNQPQHF. The CDR3 DNA reads as TGTGCCAGCAGTCCCAGGGGTTATAGCAATCAGCCCCAGCATTTT. This chain connects TRBV27 to TRBJ1-5; a weak D match, TRBD1 (6 bases). Germline-derived CDR1 and CDR2 are MNHEY and SMNVEV (reference sequence). The CDR3 is 15 amino acids. V dropped 5 bases and J dropped 0 bases, with 11 bases sitting between them.